Following are 27 T cell receptor beta chains from one sample sequenced in a study of identical twins. TCRdb independently ran MiXCR on the 5' RACE reads; one entry per CDR3 protein. The repertoire consists of 250,000 to 300,000 distinct CDR3 sequences, with just under 9.5% occurring once and the leading ten covering around 7.1%. In addition, the sample was reused for a study of yellow fever vaccine responses in identical twins.

The sample taken for sequencing was CD8+ T cells sorted from blood. All receptors come from a woman between 18 and 29 years old in good health.

This clonotype came up many times. The chain uses TRBV4-1 and TRBJ2-3, with TRBD2 matching 10 bases. Germline CDR1 MGHRA, CDR2 YSYEKL. Germline trimming cut 0 bases from V and 5 bases from J; bases unmatched to any gene: 5. The CDR3 consists of 16 residues. The CDR3 DNA follows: TGCGCCAGCAGCCAAGATCTAGCGGGAGAGGGAGATACGCAGTATTTT. This encodes CASSQDLAGEGDTQYF.

This clonotype was recorded many times. This chain connects TRBV4-3 to TRBJ1-1; 7 bases are shared with TRBD1. The CDR3 is made up of 14 amino acids. The ends lost 4 bases at V and 6 bases at J; junction bases unmatched: 8. The germline gives CDR1 LGHNA, CDR2 YSLEER. The CDR3 spells CASSPQTGSAEAFF. For the CDR3, the DNA is TGCGCCAGCAGCCCACAGACAGGGAGCGCTGAAGCTTTCTTT.

This clonotype has only a few counts. V usage is TRBV15 and J usage is TRBJ2-5, with D perhaps matching TRBD1 (7 bases). The germline V gene has CDR1 LNHNV and CDR2 YYDKDF (reference sequence). Trimming removed 3 bases from V and 0 bases from J, with 11 bases in between. This CDR3 is built from 15 residues. The CDR3 loop is CATSSGGTDQETQYF. The DNA for the CDR3 is TGTGCCACCAGCAGCGGCGGGACAGACCAAGAGACCCAGTACTTC.

Comment on this clonotype: A much larger clone lies a single base off, so this may be a read error. CDR3: CASSQVYGGENHEQFF. The CDR3 coding sequence is TGCGCCAGCAGCCAAGTATACGGGGGAGAGAACCATGAGCAGTTCTTC. The chain carries TRBV4-3 and TRBJ2-1; possibly TRBD2 for D (6 bases). The CDR3 loop spans 16 amino acids. The germline V gene has CDR1 LGHNA and CDR2 YSLEER. Trimming took off 1 base at V and 8 bases at J, with 18 bases between the two ends.

This rearrangement joins TRBV5-8 to TRBJ1-4; 7 bases align to TRBD1. The J segment lost 8 bases and the V segment lost 4 bases, leaving 17 bases of the junction unmatched. This CDR3 is 17 amino acids long. CDR1 SGHTS and CDR2 YDEGEE come from the germline V gene. Here the CDR3 reads CASSRTGGRGVVEKLFF. CDR3 DNA sequence: TGTGCCAGCAGCCGGACCGGTGGCAGGGGGGTGGTCGAAAAACTGTTTTTT. Combining the CDR3 with reference TRBV5-8 and TRBJ1-4 gives the whole variable domain EAGVTQSPTHLIKTRGQQATLRCSPISGHTSVYWYQQALGLGLQFLLWYDEGEERNRGNFPPRFSGRQFPNYSSELNVNALELEDSALYLCASSRTGGRGVVEKLFFGSGTQLSVL.

The chain couples TRBV18 to TRBJ2-7, with 7 positions matching TRBD1. This CDR3 spans 14 amino acids. Trimming at V came to 3 bases and at J to 3 bases, leaving 5 bases not matched to a gene. CDR1 KGHSH and CDR2 LQKENI come from the germline V gene. The CDR3 sequence is CASSPDRESYEQYF. CDR3 coding DNA: TGTGCCAGCTCACCCGACAGGGAGAGCTACGAGCAGTACTTC.

This clonotype was observed at least ten times. This chain links TRBV29-1 with TRBJ1-3, with TRBD1 matching over 10 bases. Germline V gene lookup returns CDR1 SQVTM and CDR2 ANQGSEA. The CDR3 is made up of 13 amino acids. J lost 3 bases, V lost 7 bases, and 3 bases had no gene match. The CDR3 protein is CSARDRGGNTIYF. The CDR3 nucleotides are TGCAGCGCACGGGACAGGGGTGGAAACACCATATATTTT.

The rearrangement joins TRBV7-9 to TRBJ2-1, with 7 bases lining up with TRBD1. Trimming cost V 4 bases and J 6 bases; bases outside gene matches: 6. The CDR3 runs to 14 residues. The germline gives CDR1 SEHNR, CDR2 FQNEAQ (reference sequence). The CDR3 loop is CASSYPDRANEQFF. The CDR3 DNA sequence: TGTGCCAGCAGCTACCCTGACAGGGCCAATGAGCAGTTCTTC.

The chain employs TRBV2 and TRBJ2-3; 8 bases match TRBD2. Germline-derived CDR1 and CDR2 are SNHLY and FYNNEI. The V segment lost 0 bases and the J segment 3 bases; nucleotides outside the gene matches: 8. There are 17 residues in the CDR3. The CDR3 protein is CASSEAGVAGKTDTQYF. CDR3 coding DNA: TGTGCCAGCAGTGAAGCGGGAGTAGCGGGGAAGACAGATACGCAGTATTTT.

This clonotype was counted many times. The rearrangement links TRBV2 to TRBJ2-3; D may match TRBD1 or TRBD2 (5 bases each). This CDR3 is built from 14 residues. V lost 6 bases and J 1 base, leaving 11 bases between the germline ends. CDR1 and CDR2 from the germline V gene are SNHLY and FYNNEI. This CDR3 reads CASRGVIGTDTQYF. The DNA for the CDR3 is TGTGCCAGCAGGGGGGTTATAGGCACAGATACGCAGTATTTT.

This clonotype was recorded many times. This sequence joins TRBV29-1 and TRBJ2-7; a weak D match, TRBD1 (6 bases). The CDR3 sequence is 11 residues long. The ends were cut back, 7 bases at V and 9 bases at J, with 16 bases in the middle. Germline CDR1 and CDR2: SQVTM and ANQGSEA. The CDR3 nucleotides are TGCAGCGGTTCCACAGGGAGCGGGCAGTACTTC. Protein sequence: CSGSTGSGQYF.

This clonotype has a count of ten or more. The chain uses TRBV28 and TRBJ2-3; the D is unclear. V was pared by 6 bases and J by 5 bases, with 24 bases between. This CDR3 comprises 17 residues. Germline CDR1 MDHEN, CDR2 SYDVKM. The CDR3 is CASSLTHPATSRDTQYF. The DNA for the CDR3 is TGTGCCAGCAGCTTGACCCACCCTGCCACATCAAGAGATACGCAGTATTTT.

This clonotype has at least ten counts. The rearrangement joins TRBV29-1 to TRBJ1-2; 7 bases align to TRBD1. CDR3 length: 14 amino acids. Germline CDR1 is SQVTM and CDR2 is ANQGSEA. Trimming at V came to 3 bases and at J to 7 bases, leaving 11 bases not matched to a gene. CDR3 nucleotides: TGCAGCGTTGAGTACCATGAGGGGGCGGGTGGCTACACCTTC. Its protein is CSVEYHEGAGGYTF. The full variable domain, with the rest looked up from reference TRBV29-1 and TRBJ1-2, is SAVISQKPSRDICQRGTSLTIQCQVDSQVTMMFWYRQQPGQSLTLIATANQGSEATYESGFVIDKFPISRPNLTFSTLTVSNMSPEDSSIYLCSVEYHEGAGGYTFGSGTRLTVV.

CDR3 in amino acids: CSVVEEGMKQYF. CDR3 sequence (DNA): TGCAGCGTTGTGGAGGAAGGGATGAAGCAGTACTTC. J is TRBJ2-7 and V is TRBV29-1; tentatively, D is TRBD2 (5 bases). The CDR3 is 12 amino acids. Germline CDR1 reads SQVTM; CDR2 reads ANQGSEA. V lost 4 bases and J 8 bases, leaving 15 bases between the germline ends.

This clonotype showed up many times. The chain links TRBV24-1 to TRBJ2-5; D not resolved. Trimming took off 1 base at V and 5 bases at J, with 4 bases between the two ends. The germline V gene encodes CDR1 KGHDR and CDR2 SFDVKD. The CDR3 spans 12 residues. The CDR3 coding sequence is TGTGCCACCAGTGATTTAAGGGAGACCCAGTACTTC. It encodes CATSDLRETQYF.

Concerning this clonotype itself: Germline and junction disagree at one end, which may indicate a read error. The chain employs TRBV29-1 and TRBJ2-2; tentatively, D is TRBD2 (7 bases). The length of the CDR3 is 15 residues. The V gene's germline CDR1 is SQVTM and CDR2 ANQGSEA. The CDR3 region has the DNA TGCAGCGCGAGAGGGGGAGGGCCTAACACCGGGGACCTGTTTTTT. Translating it yields CSARGGGPNTGDLFF.

This clonotype was found a few times. The V gene is TRBV30, the J gene TRBJ1-3; TRBD1 aligns across 9 bases. Germline CDR1 is GTSNPN and CDR2 is SVGIG (reference sequence). With 3 bases clipped from V and 0 bases from J, the junction kept 6 bases outside the gene matches. The CDR3 covers 16 residues. The CDR3: CAWRPQGAGSGNTIYF. The CDR3 DNA reads as TGTGCCTGGAGACCACAGGGGGCAGGCTCTGGAAACACCATATATTTT.

This clonotype came up a few times. The chain uses TRBV4-1 and TRBJ2-7; 9 bases match TRBD1. Losses at the gene ends were 0 bases for V and 6 bases for J; bases not matched to a gene: 12. Germline assignment: CDR1 MGHRA and CDR2 YSYEKL. This CDR3 comprises 17 residues. The CDR3 DNA reads TGCGCCAGCAGCCAAGACTTGGTGACGGGACAGGGTATCGAGCAGTACTTC. This translates into CASSQDLVTGQGIEQYF.

The chain uses TRBV6-2 or TRBV6-3 and TRBJ1-1; D is unclear. Trimming stripped 6 bases from V and 3 bases from J, with 8 bases between. Germline CDR1 is MNHEY and CDR2 is SVGEGT. The CDR3 runs 12 residues. The CDR3 region has the DNA TGTGCCAGCAGGGGAGCTTACACTGAAGCTTTCTTT. This codes for CASRGAYTEAFF.

A few counts support this clonotype. Relative to the germline gene, one junction end is altered; a read error may explain this. This chain uses TRBV29-1 with TRBJ1-1, with D perhaps matching TRBD1 (5 bases). Germline CDR1 is SQVTM and CDR2 is ANQGSEA. CDR3 size: 12 residues. DNA for the CDR3: TGCACCGTTAATCCAGGGCACACTGAAGCTTTCTTT. This translates into CTVNPGHTEAFF. Drawing the rest from reference TRBV29-1 and TRBJ1-1, the complete variable domain is SAVISQKPSRDICQRGTSLTIQCQVDSQVTMMFWYRQQPGQSLTLIATANQGSEATYESGFVIDKFPISRPNLTFSTLTVSNMSPEDSSIYLCTVNPGHTEAFFGQGTRLTVV.

This rearrangement joins TRBV4-1 to TRBJ2-1, with 8 bases matching TRBD2. J lost 4 bases, V lost 0 bases, and 5 bases had no gene match. This CDR3 has 16 amino acids. Looked up from germline, CDR1 is MGHRA and CDR2 is YSYEKL. Here the CDR3 DNA reads TGCGCCAGCAGCCAAGACGGGAGGGTGGTATACAATGAGCAGTTCTTC. The encoded protein is CASSQDGRVVYNEQFF.

This clonotype was seen ten or more times. This chain links TRBV5-6 with TRBJ2-3, with D tentatively TRBD2 (6 bases). CDR1 SGHDT and CDR2 YYEEEE come from the germline V gene. The CDR3 loop spans 16 amino acids. V gave up 4 bases and J gave up 0 bases, with 15 bases separating them. The CDR3 nucleotides read TGTGCCAGCAGCCCCAACTTGGGAGGTAGCACAGATACGCAGTATTTT. It specifies CASSPNLGGSTDTQYF.

This clonotype has a count of ten or more. The CDR3 spells CASSLGGRGKTQYF. In DNA form, the CDR3 reads TGTGCCAGCAGTTTAGGCGGTCGGGGAAAGACCCAGTACTTC. J is TRBJ2-5 and V is TRBV12-3 or TRBV12-4; D is perhaps TRBD2 (5 bases). CDR3 size: 14 residues. Between the trimmed V and J ends, which lost 1 base and 6 bases, there was a span of 12 bases.

This clonotype was observed at least ten times. The rearrangement joins TRBV29-1 to TRBJ2-7, with D uncertain. V gave up 0 bases and J gave up 6 bases, with 9 bases separating them. Germline V lookup: CDR1 SQVTM, CDR2 ANQGSEA. The CDR3 covers 12 residues. The CDR3 coding sequence is TGCAGCGTTGAAGATCTCCGGGCCGAGCAGTACTTC. This sequence encodes CSVEDLRAEQYF.

This clonotype has a handful of counts. The genes are TRBV10-3 and TRBJ1-2; no definite D call. Germline-derived CDR1 and CDR2 are ENHRY and SYGVKD. V lost 9 bases, J lost 8 bases, and 10 bases lay in between. CDR3 length: 10 residues. CDR3 nucleotide sequence: TGTGCCATACGGGGAGAGGGCTACACCTTC. Encoded protein: CAIRGEGYTF.

This clonotype was observed at least ten times. The V gene is TRBV6-5, the J gene TRBJ2-3; D gene uncertain. V was shortened by 0 bases and J by 2 bases, with 9 bases between the two germline ends. This CDR3 contains 15 residues. Germline CDR1 and CDR2: MNHEY and SVGAGI. The CDR3 loop is CASSYSDYATDTQYF. CDR3 nucleotide sequence: TGTGCCAGCAGTTACTCGGATTATGCCACAGATACGCAGTATTTT.

This chain uses TRBV25-1 with TRBJ2-3; D possibly corresponds to TRBD1 (6 bases). Germline CDR1 MGHDK, CDR2 SYGVNS. CDR3 length: 14 residues. Trimming pared 5 bases from V and 4 bases from J, leaving 13 bases between. The CDR3 here is CASSQGHEADTQYF. In DNA, the CDR3 is TGTGCCAGCAGTCAGGGGCACGAGGCAGATACGCAGTATTTT.